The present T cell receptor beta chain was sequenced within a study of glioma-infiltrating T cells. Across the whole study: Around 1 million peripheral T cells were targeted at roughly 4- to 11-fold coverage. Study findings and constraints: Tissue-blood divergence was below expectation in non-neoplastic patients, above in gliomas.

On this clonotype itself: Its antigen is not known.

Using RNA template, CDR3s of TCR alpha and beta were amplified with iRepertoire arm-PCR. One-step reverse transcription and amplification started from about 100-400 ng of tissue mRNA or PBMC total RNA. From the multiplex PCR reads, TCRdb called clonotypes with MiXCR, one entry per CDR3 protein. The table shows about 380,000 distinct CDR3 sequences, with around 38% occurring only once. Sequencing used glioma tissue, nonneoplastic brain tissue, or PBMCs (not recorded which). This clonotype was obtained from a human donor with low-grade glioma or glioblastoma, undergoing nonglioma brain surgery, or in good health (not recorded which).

DNA of the CDR3: TGTGCCAGCAGCCCACGGAGGAGCGGAAGCACAGATACGCAGTATTTT. Translated: CASSPRRSGSTDTQYF. The genes are TRBV7-3 and TRBJ2-3; TRBD2 is a possible D gene (5 bases). V dropped 5 bases and J dropped 0 bases, with 15 bases sitting between them. There are 16 residues in the CDR3. Germline V gene data show CDR1 as SGHTA and CDR2 as FQGTGA.